The clone carrying this T cell receptor beta chain was seen many times. Unique molecular identifiers were attached to individual cDNA molecules within the library. TCRdb reprocessed the 5' RACE reads with MiXCR, giving one entry per CDR3 protein. The sample comprises roughly 81,000 distinct CDR3 sequences, about 8% of which are singletons, and 2% to 2.5% rests with the top ten. These data are taken from a study of human T cells and chemical hapten exposure. Germline V lookup: CDR1 LGHDT, CDR2 YNNKEL (reference sequence). V lost 4 bases and J 3 bases, leaving 27 bases between the germline ends. The length of the CDR3 is 20 residues. The authors' total RNA extraction used unfractionated whole blood.

The sequence came from a male donor in good health. This chain uses TRBV3-1 with TRBJ2-2; D is possibly TRBD2 (5 bases). This CDR3 reads CASSPFSDGARQTDTGELFF. CDR3 sequence (DNA): TGTGCCAGCAGCCCTTTTAGCGACGGCGCGAGACAAACGGACACCGGGGAGCTGTTTTTT.